The 17 T cell receptor beta chains reported below all come from one sample, sequenced in a study of cytomegalovirus exposure and HLA in healthy donors (TCRdb year 2017). Receptor amplification or capture employed the immunoSEQ multiplex PCR assay. For the multiplex PCR, a mixture combining 60 forward primers for TCR Vbeta segments and 13 reverse primers for TCR Jbeta segments was used. This immuneACCESS table, as held by TCRdb, lists in-frame sequences with V and J called but not all clones. Of the missing ones, under half trace to an unresolved V gene in checked studies; the others have no known cause. The sample table contains roughly 150,000 clones; only one count was recorded for approximately 84% of them. Clones ranked in the top ten supply roughly 1% of the sample. The sequenced sample was PBMCs. The receptors originated from a man aged 25 to 40 in good health and CMV-seronegative.

This chain links TRBV6-1 with TRBJ1-3; tentatively, D is TRBD1 (6 bases). V shed 6 bases and J shed 4 bases, with 16 bases lying between them. Per germline, CDR1 MNHNS and CDR2 SASEGT. The CDR3 spans 15 residues. DNA for the CDR3: TGTGCCAGCAGCCAAGAACAGGGTGGCGGAAACACCATATATTTT. The encoded protein is CASSQEQGGGNTIYF.

The V gene is TRBV6-5, the J gene TRBJ2-7, with 11 bases that match TRBD1. The length of the CDR3 is 15 residues. V lost 4 bases to trimming and J lost 3 bases; unmatched junction nucleotides: 5. Germline CDR1 reads MNHEY; CDR2 reads SVGAGI. Here the CDR3 reads CASSWTGGYNYEQYF. The CDR3 bases are TGTGCCAGCAGTTGGACAGGGGGCTATAACTACGAGCAGTACTTC.

The V and J genes are TRBV11-2 and TRBJ1-4; TRBD1 aligns across 7 bases. Trimming at V came to 1 base and at J to 3 bases, leaving 11 bases not matched to a gene. Looked up from germline, CDR1 is SGHAT and CDR2 is FQNNGV. The CDR3 spans 18 residues. Here the CDR3 reads CASSLGLTGVVANEKLFF. In DNA form, the CDR3 reads TGTGCCAGCAGCTTAGGTCTAACAGGGGTTGTCGCTAATGAAAAACTGTTTTTT.

This rearrangement joins TRBV6-1 to TRBJ2-1; D not resolved. From germline, CDR1 is MNHNS and CDR2 SASEGT. The CDR3 contains 12 residues. V shed 2 bases and J shed 6 bases, with 5 bases lying between them. CDR3 amino acids: CASSEQFNEQFF. Written as DNA, the CDR3 is TGTGCCAGCAGTGAACAGTTCAATGAGCAGTTCTTC.

The table lists this clone with a few counts. V usage is TRBV6-6 and J usage is TRBJ2-5; D ambiguous. Germline assignment: CDR1 MNHNY and CDR2 SVGAGI (reference sequence). The CDR3 totals 11 residues. Trimming cost V 5 bases and J 2 bases, with 3 bases left between them. The CDR3, as DNA: TGTGCCAGCAGTCCACAAGAGACCCAGTACTTC. Its translation is CASSPQETQYF.

V is TRBV19 and J is TRBJ2-1, with 10 bases fitting TRBD1. CDR1 LNHDA and CDR2 SQIVND come from the germline V gene (reference sequence). The CDR3 consists of 16 residues. With V trimmed by 10 bases and J by 5 bases, 14 bases remained unmatched. The CDR3 spells CATAGLRTGGNNEQFF. In DNA form, the CDR3 reads TGTGCCACCGCAGGCCTCCGGACAGGGGGAAACAATGAGCAGTTCTTC.

The chain links TRBV7-7 to TRBJ1-6; a weak D match, TRBD1 (5 bases). Germline V gene lookup returns CDR1 SSHAT and CDR2 FNYEAQ (reference sequence). The CDR3 is made up of 14 amino acids. In DNA form, the CDR3 reads TGTGCTAGCCGGGACTACTCCTATAATTCACCCCTCCACTTT. It is translated as CASRDYSYNSPLHF.

The gene calls are TRBV7-2 and TRBJ2-7; TRBD1 agrees at 9 bases. Trimming at V came to 6 bases and at J to 5 bases, leaving 11 bases not matched to a gene. Germline loops: CDR1 SGHTA, CDR2 FQGNSA. The CDR3 sequence is 15 residues long. CDR3 DNA sequence: TGTGCCAGCAGATTCTCGGGACAGGGTATCGACGAGCAGTACTTC. This sequence encodes CASRFSGQGIDEQYF.

A single count supports this clone. The chain couples TRBV29-1 to TRBJ1-4; 8 nucleotides match TRBD1. Germline V gives CDR1 SQVTM, CDR2 ANQGSEA. The CDR3 is made up of 14 amino acids. Germline trimming cut 3 bases from V and 5 bases from J; bases unmatched to any gene: 5. The CDR3 DNA is TGCAGCGTTGAGGGGACAGGTGGCAATGAAAAACTGTTTTTT. Amino acid sequence: CSVEGTGGNEKLFF.

The chain employs TRBV18 and TRBJ1-6; 7 bases are shared with TRBD1. Germline V gene data show CDR1 as KGHSH and CDR2 as LQKENI. With V trimmed by 3 bases and J by 7 bases, 6 bases remained unmatched. CDR3 length: 15 residues. CDR3 DNA: TGTGCCAGCTCACCTCCCGGGACAGAAAATTCACCCCTCCACTTT. This sequence encodes CASSPPGTENSPLHF.

This clone came up a few times. The chain couples TRBV29-1 to TRBJ1-1; 7 bases line up with TRBD1. Trimming cost V 8 bases and J 1 base; bases outside gene matches: 7. CDR1 SQVTM and CDR2 ANQGSEA come from the germline V gene. The CDR3 loop spans 13 amino acids. The CDR3 sequence: CSSRTGENTEAFF. The CDR3 nucleotides read TGCAGCTCTCGGACAGGAGAGAACACTGAAGCTTTCTTT.

The chain recombines TRBV29-1 with TRBJ2-3; D is possibly TRBD1 (6 bases). This CDR3 is built from 13 residues. Deletions cut 6 bases from V and 2 bases from J, with 12 bases between. CDR1 is SQVTM and CDR2 is ANQGSEA in the germline V gene. The CDR3 DNA reads as TGCAGCGTGGGTGGACAGTACACAGATACGCAGTATTTT. Translating gives CSVGGQYTDTQYF.

This clone was counted a few times. This chain joins TRBV25-1 and TRBJ2-7, with D perhaps TRBD2 (6 bases). CDR1 and CDR2 (germline): MGHDK, SYGVNS. The CDR3 covers 15 residues. V was clipped by 3 bases and J by 2 bases, with 14 bases between them. DNA for the CDR3: TGTGCCAGCAGTGAGCCCGGGACTGAGACCTACGAGCAGTACTTC. Protein sequence: CASSEPGTETYEQYF.

The chain uses TRBV7-9 and TRBJ2-1; TRBD2 matches at 15 bases. The trim removed 5 bases at V and 8 bases at J, leaving 7 bases unmatched. From germline, CDR1 is SEHNR and CDR2 FQNEAQ (reference sequence). This CDR3 spans 16 amino acids. The CDR3 sequence is CASSPGLAGGRDEQFF. CDR3 coding DNA: TGTGCCAGCAGCCCCGGACTAGCGGGGGGGCGCGATGAGCAGTTCTTC.

This clone came up a few times. The V call is TRBV30, the J call TRBJ1-2, with D unresolved. In germline, CDR1 is GTSNPN, CDR2 SVGIG (reference sequence). The CDR3 extends over 11 amino acids. The V and J ends lost 2 bases and 6 bases respectively, with 7 bases between them. The CDR3 loop reads CAWSPGDGYTF. As DNA, the CDR3 is TGTGCCTGGAGTCCCGGAGATGGCTACACCTTC.

The chain combines TRBV15 with TRBJ1-5, with D possibly TRBD1 on 6 matching bases. The CDR3 runs 15 residues. The V gene lost 3 bases and the J gene lost 7 bases, with 16 bases spanning the gap. Germline V gives CDR1 LNHNV, CDR2 YYDKDF (reference sequence). In DNA form, the CDR3 reads TGTGCCACCAGCAGCCGCATAATGGGGGCACAGCCCCAGCATTTT. Protein sequence: CATSSRIMGAQPQHF.

The rearrangement links TRBV10-2 to TRBJ1-2; possible D gene TRBD1, 5 bases. Germline CDR1 is WSHSY and CDR2 is SAAADI. V dropped 3 bases and J dropped 4 bases, with 9 bases sitting between them. The CDR3 runs to 13 residues. The CDR3 DNA sequence: TGCGCCAGCAGTGAAAGACAGCTCTATGGCTACACCTTC. Translating it yields CASSERQLYGYTF.